Shown below are 22 T cell receptor beta chains from a single sample sequenced in a study of shared clonotypes between healthy human individuals. Only in-frame clones appear in the TCRdb table, and some are missing; sequencing was by immunoSEQ multiplex PCR. The table has roughly 810,000 clones, around 96% seen once; the top ten hold less than 0.3%. Terminally differentiated effector memory CD45RA+ cells were excluded from the naive CD8 cells, which were CD45RO-negative and positively selected for CCR7. Sequenced input: naive CD8+ T cells sorted from blood. The source is a man aged 25-45 years in good health.

This rearrangement joins TRBV7-9 to TRBJ1-2, with a tentative D call TRBD1 (6 bases). CDR1 SEHNR and CDR2 FQNEAQ come from the germline V gene (reference sequence). This CDR3 has 16 amino acids. V was clipped by 3 bases and J by 4 bases, with 18 bases between them. The CDR3 is CASSLASLGGGYGYTF. The DNA of the CDR3 is TGTGCCAGCAGCTTGGCCTCCCTAGGGGGTGGCTATGGCTACACCTTC.

This sequence joins TRBV7-2 and TRBJ2-1; 8 nucleotides match TRBD1. The CDR3 spans 18 residues. V lost 2 bases and J lost 7; bases outside the gene matches: 16. The germline V gene encodes CDR1 SGHTA and CDR2 FQGNSA. The CDR3 nucleotides read TGTGCCAGCAGCTTACTGTCGCCCGGGACAGGATCTTTTAATGAGCAGTTCTTC. Translation gives CASSLLSPGTGSFNEQFF.

This chain joins TRBV20-1 and TRBJ2-1, with D hard to call. CDR3 length equals 11 residues. Trimming stripped 6 bases from V and 2 bases from J, with 5 bases between. Germline V gives CDR1 DFQATT, CDR2 SNEGSKA (reference sequence). The CDR3 DNA sequence: TGCAGTGCCCAAACCTACAATGAGCAGTTCTTC. Amino acids: CSAQTYNEQFF.

V usage is TRBV29-1 and J usage is TRBJ2-7, with D uncertain. The CDR3 totals 12 residues. Trimming took off 4 bases at V and 0 bases at J, with 7 bases between the two ends. The germline V gene encodes CDR1 SQVTM and CDR2 ANQGSEA. In nucleotides, the CDR3 is TGCAGCGTTGCCCTGACCTCCTACGAGCAGTACTTC. It codes for CSVALTSYEQYF.

V usage is TRBV7-9 and J usage is TRBJ1-5; D gene unclear. CDR3 length equals 15 residues. Deletions cut 11 bases from V and 0 bases from J, with 17 bases between. The germline CDR1 and CDR2 sequences are SEHNR and FQNEAQ (reference sequence). CDR3: CASVDGVYSNQPQHF. As DNA, the CDR3 is TGTGCCTCCGTCGATGGGGTGTATAGCAATCAGCCCCAGCATTTT.

The gene calls are TRBV27 and TRBJ1-1; D gene ambiguous. With 10 bases removed from V and 0 bases from J, the gap between germline ends came to 12 bases. Germline V lookup: CDR1 MNHEY, CDR2 SMNVEV (reference sequence). CDR3 length equals 13 residues. The chain's CDR3 is CATGRTMNTEAFF. The CDR3 nucleotides read TGTGCCACCGGACGGACCATGAACACTGAAGCTTTCTTT.

This clone was observed once. The V call is TRBV6-1, the J call TRBJ1-1; D unresolved. The CDR3 contains 12 residues. The germline V gene encodes CDR1 MNHNS and CDR2 SASEGT. V was cut by 3 bases and J by 7 bases, with 9 bases left in between. DNA of the CDR3: TGTGCCAGCAGTGAGAGAGTTGGTGAAGCTTTCTTT. Its protein product is CASSERVGEAFF.

V is TRBV7-2 and J is TRBJ2-5, with 8 bases that match TRBD2. Germline CDR1 is SGHTA and CDR2 is FQGNSA. V was clipped by 0 bases and J by 2 bases; unmatched bases: 11. This CDR3 spans 18 amino acids. The CDR3 DNA follows: TGTGCCAGCAGCTTAGCGTCTAGCGGGTATGCCCCACAAGAGACCCAGTACTTC. This sequence encodes CASSLASSGYAPQETQYF.

CDR3 nucleotides: TGTGCCAGCATTTTACCGGGACTAGCGGCGAGAGGCCCCCCACATGAGCAGTTCTTC. The encoded protein is CASILPGLAARGPPHEQFF. V usage is TRBV6-4 and J usage is TRBJ2-1; the match to TRBD2 covers 11 bases. V trimming: 7 bases; J trimming: 8 bases; junction bases outside the gene matches: 22. This CDR3 is built from 19 residues. Germline loops: CDR1 MRHNA, CDR2 SNTAGT.

The chain joins TRBV7-2 to TRBJ2-2, with D possibly TRBD2 on 5 matching bases. This CDR3 is 15 amino acids long. Trimming pared 2 bases from V and 7 bases from J, leaving 14 bases between. CDR1 is SGHTA and CDR2 is FQGNSA in the germline V gene. The CDR3 DNA reads TGTGCCAGCAGCTTATTTTCCGGAGGTAGCGGGGAGCTGTTTTTT. Translated, it gives CASSLFSGGSGELFF.

The gene calls are TRBV25-1 and TRBJ2-3, with D perhaps matching TRBD2 (6 bases). This CDR3 has 16 residues. CDR1 is MGHDK, CDR2 SYGVNS, per germline. Trimming stripped 3 bases from V and 2 bases from J, with 15 bases between. CDR3 residues: CASSDGGSRYTDTQYF. CDR3 nucleotide sequence: TGTGCCAGCAGTGACGGAGGGAGTCGTTACACAGATACGCAGTATTTT.

This rearrangement joins TRBV9 to TRBJ1-3; tentatively, D is TRBD1 (6 bases). Germline V CDR1 and CDR2: SGDLS, YYNGEE. V was clipped by 2 bases and J by 3 bases, with 24 bases between them. This CDR3 contains 19 residues. CDR3 protein: CASSVSSWPNRALGNTIYF. The CDR3, as DNA: TGTGCCAGCAGCGTGTCCTCTTGGCCAAACAGGGCCCTTGGAAACACCATATATTTT.

V gene TRBV15 combines with J gene TRBJ1-1; possible D gene TRBD1, 6 bases. The germline gives CDR1 LNHNV, CDR2 YYDKDF (reference sequence). Trimming took 3 bases from V and 0 from J, leaving 11 bases between them. The CDR3 sequence is 15 residues long. The CDR3 DNA follows: TGTGCCACCAGCAGGGCCAGGGGAATGAACACTGAAGCTTTCTTT. Translation gives CATSRARGMNTEAFF.

The count of this clone is one. J is TRBJ2-3 and V is TRBV28; D unresolved. The CDR3 loop spans 13 amino acids. Per the germline V gene, CDR1 is MDHEN and CDR2 is SYDVKM. V was trimmed by 6 bases and J by 4 bases, leaving 11 bases between them. The CDR3 DNA is TGTGCCAGCAGCCACATGCTACCAGATACGCAGTATTTT. This gives the protein CASSHMLPDTQYF. Based on the CDR3 plus reference TRBV28 and TRBJ2-3, the full variable domain is DVKVTQSSRYLVKRTGEKVFLECVQDMDHENMFWYRQDPGLGLRLIYFSYDVKMKEKGDIPEGYSVSREKKERFSLILESASTNQTSMYLCASSHMLPDTQYFGPGTRLTVL.

The CDR3 coding sequence is TGTGCCAGCAGCTCCGGACAGGGTCGATTATTGGACACTGAAGCTTTCTTT. Its protein product is CASSSGQGRLLDTEAFF. This sequence joins TRBV7-2 and TRBJ1-1, with TRBD1 matching 8 bases. Germline CDR1 reads SGHTA; CDR2 reads FQGNSA. V gave up 4 bases and J gave up 3 bases; unmatched junction bases: 13. The CDR3 loop spans 17 amino acids.

V is TRBV27 and J is TRBJ2-4, with a possible D match to TRBD2 (7 bases). V lost 4 bases, J lost 8 bases, and 15 bases lay in between. The CDR3 contains 14 residues. Germline V gene sequence: CDR1 MNHEY, CDR2 SMNVEV (reference sequence). This CDR3 is CASSSQGRGDIQYF. CDR3 in DNA: TGTGCCAGCAGTTCACAGGGCCGGGGGGACATTCAGTACTTC.

The CDR3 sequence: CSVDGATRGKETQYF. CDR3 nucleotide sequence: TGCAGCGTTGATGGCGCTACCCGGGGAAAGGAGACCCAGTACTTC. The chain joins TRBV29-1 to TRBJ2-5; tentatively, D is TRBD2 (5 bases). CDR1 is SQVTM and CDR2 is ANQGSEA in the germline V gene. The V end was cut by 3 bases, the J end by 5 bases, with 19 bases between. This CDR3 is 15 amino acids long.

V usage is TRBV28 and J usage is TRBJ2-7, with 14 nucleotides matching TRBD2. CDR1 is MDHEN, CDR2 SYDVKM, per germline. The CDR3 totals 20 residues. The V segment lost 4 bases and the J segment 6 bases; nucleotides outside the gene matches: 20. In nucleotides, the CDR3 is TGTGCCAGCAGTTCTAACCGGATCCGGGGACTAGCGGGAGATGATGGCGAGCAGTACTTC. It translates to CASSSNRIRGLAGDDGEQYF.

The chain couples TRBV6-6 to TRBJ2-7; TRBD2 agrees at 8 bases. The CDR3 is 15 residues long. CDR1 is MNHNY and CDR2 is SVGAGI in the germline V gene (reference sequence). The ends lost 5 bases at V and 0 bases at J; junction bases unmatched: 6. The CDR3 is CASSPLAGSSYEQYF. CDR3 coding DNA: TGTGCCAGCAGTCCCCTAGCGGGCTCCTCCTACGAGCAGTACTTC.

With regard to this clone: Other DNA sequences in this sample translate to the same CDR3. The chain uses TRBV7-9 and TRBJ2-2; D remains ambiguous. V lost 0 bases to trimming and J lost 8 bases, with 4 bases between them. The CDR3 extends over 12 amino acids. Germline V CDR1 and CDR2: SEHNR, FQNEAQ (reference sequence). CDR3 loop: CASSLASGELFF. CDR3 nucleotides: TGTGCCAGCAGCTTAGCTTCTGGGGAGCTGTTTTTT.

This chain connects TRBV6-1 to TRBJ2-7, with 7 bases that match TRBD2. Germline values: CDR1 MNHNS, CDR2 SASEGT. The CDR3 is 15 amino acids. The V and J ends lost 7 bases and 2 bases, in that order; junction bases with no gene match: 11. The DNA for the CDR3 is TGTGCCAGCACCCTGGGGGGGACGTCTACCTACGAGCAGTACTTC. Translating gives CASTLGGTSTYEQYF.

J is TRBJ2-7 and V is TRBV5-4, with D uncertain. The germline V gene encodes CDR1 SGHNT and CDR2 YYREEE (reference sequence). The CDR3 covers 14 residues. Trimming shortened V by 4 bases and J by 4 bases, and 15 bases separated the two germline ends. The CDR3 coding sequence is TGTGCCAGCAGCCACGGAACGGGTGGTTACGAGCAGTACTTC. This encodes CASSHGTGGYEQYF.